The 32 T cell receptor beta chains presented below share a single source sample, sequenced in a study of blood T cell repertoires in COVID-19. TCRdb keeps only in-frame clones here, not all; method: immunoSEQ multiplex PCR. This sample has just under 350,000 clones, with 88% found just once. Sequences were obtained from peripheral blood. The receptor source for this set is a woman between 65 and 79 years old with COVID-19, enrolled during active disease.

This chain joins TRBV19 and TRBJ2-1, with TRBD2 matching over 7 bases. Germline CDR1 LNHDA, CDR2 SQIVND (reference sequence). J gave up 12 bases and V 4 bases, and 15 bases lay outside the gene matches. CDR3 length: 15 residues. This CDR3 is CASSRAGDLLWGQFF. DNA of the CDR3: TGTGCCAGTAGTAGGGCGGGGGACCTCCTCTGGGGGCAGTTCTTC. The full variable domain, its missing parts supplied by reference TRBV19 and TRBJ2-1, is DGGITQSPKYLFRKEGQNVTLSCEQNLNHDAMYWYRQDPGQGLRLIYYSQIVNDFQKGDIAEGYSVSREKKESFPLTVTSAQKNPTAFYLCASSRAGDLLWGQFFGPGTRLTVL.

This clone has only one observation. The chain joins TRBV6-4 to TRBJ1-4; TRBD1 matches 9 bases. The germline gives CDR1 MRHNA, CDR2 SNTAGT. The V and J ends lost 6 bases and 7 bases, in that order; junction bases with no gene match: 15. The CDR3 totals 17 residues. The CDR3 here is CASRKQGQGGMAEKLFF. The CDR3 coding sequence is TGTGCCAGCAGAAAACAGGGACAGGGAGGGATGGCTGAAAAACTGTTTTTT.

V and J are TRBV5-1 and TRBJ1-4; D not resolved. Germline CDR1 reads SGHRS; CDR2 reads YFSETQ. The CDR3 covers 15 residues. The V end was cut by 3 bases, the J end by 7 bases, with 16 bases between. The CDR3 DNA sequence: TGCGCCAGCAGCTCGGCACCGGGTCTTGGTGAAAAACTGTTTTTT. This sequence encodes CASSSAPGLGEKLFF.

The genes are TRBV4-1 and TRBJ2-2; possible D gene TRBD2, 6 bases. V lost 2 bases and J lost 2, with 12 bases in between. The CDR3 sequence is 16 residues long. Germline values: CDR1 MGHRA, CDR2 YSYEKL. Here the CDR3 DNA reads TGCGCCAGCAGCCAAAGGTGGGGGGTTAACACCGGGGAGCTGTTTTTT. It codes for CASSQRWGVNTGELFF.

This chain links TRBV2 with TRBJ1-1; TRBD1 agrees at 7 bases. J lost 1 base, V lost 7 bases, and 6 bases had no gene match. The germline V gene has CDR1 SNHLY and CDR2 FYNNEI. The CDR3 totals 14 residues. This chain's CDR3 is CASKDNRGNTEAFF. The CDR3 bases are TGTGCCAGCAAGGATAACAGGGGGAACACTGAAGCTTTCTTT.

The chain employs TRBV4-3 and TRBJ2-7, with D maybe TRBD2 (6 bases). There are 14 residues in the CDR3. Germline CDR1 is LGHNA and CDR2 is YSLEER. The V end was cut by 4 bases, the J end by 2 bases, with 12 bases between. The CDR3 sequence is CASSRDLLPYEQYF. CDR3 in DNA: TGCGCCAGCAGCCGGGACTTACTTCCCTACGAGCAGTACTTC.

The chain links TRBV27 to TRBJ1-2; D is possibly TRBD1 (6 bases). The CDR3 is made up of 15 amino acids. Between the trimmed V and J ends, which lost 3 bases and 3 bases, there was a span of 14 bases. The germline V gene has CDR1 MNHEY and CDR2 SMNVEV (reference sequence). The CDR3 DNA reads as TGTGCCAGCAGTTTTTTCCGAGGGGGGGACTATGGCTACACCTTC. Protein sequence: CASSFFRGGDYGYTF.

This clone appeared a few times. CDR3 sequence reads: CATRTEAFF. In DNA, the CDR3 is TGTGCCACGAGGACTGAAGCTTTCTTT. The chain has TRBV24-1 and TRBJ1-1, with D uncertain. Germline V lookup: CDR1 KGHDR, CDR2 SFDVKD. V was clipped by 10 bases and J by 5 bases, with 4 bases between them. The CDR3 covers 9 residues.

J is TRBJ2-4 and V is TRBV3-1 (or the pseudogene TRBV3-2); D call uncertain. In germline, CDR1 is LGHDT, CDR2 YNNKEL (reference sequence). The V and J ends lost 4 bases and 2 bases respectively, with 6 bases between them. The CDR3 length is 13 residues. CDR3 loop: CASSPGSKNIQYF. The CDR3, as DNA: TGTGCCAGCAGCCCCGGGTCCAAAAACATTCAGTACTTC.

V gene TRBV15 combines with J gene TRBJ2-3; possible D gene TRBD1, 6 bases. The germline gives CDR1 LNHNV, CDR2 YYDKDF (reference sequence). The V and J ends lost 3 bases and 9 bases respectively, with 13 bases between them. The CDR3 covers 13 residues. CDR3 coding DNA: TGTGCCACCAGCAGCGGCAAGACAGGCACGCAGTATTTT. Protein product: CATSSGKTGTQYF.

This clone was found once. V gene TRBV7-9 combines with J gene TRBJ1-1; D may be TRBD1 (6 bases). Germline V gene data show CDR1 as SEHNR and CDR2 as FQNEAQ (reference sequence). V was cut by 5 bases and J by 4 bases, with 14 bases left in between. CDR3 length: 14 residues. CDR3 nucleotides: TGTGCCAGCAGCGTAACAGGGTTGGGCACTGAAGCTTTCTTT. This encodes CASSVTGLGTEAFF.

This clone appeared once. V is TRBV5-6 and J is TRBJ2-1, with 7 bases lining up with TRBD1. The CDR3 runs to 13 residues. Losses at the gene ends were 5 bases for V and 7 bases for J; bases not matched to a gene: 6. The germline V gene encodes CDR1 SGHDT and CDR2 YYEEEE. The CDR3 DNA is TGTGCCAGCAGTCGGGACAGTCGGAATGAGCAGTTCTTC. Translating it yields CASSRDSRNEQFF. The variable domain in full, completed from reference TRBV5-6 and TRBJ2-1, reads DAGVTQSPTHLIKTRGQQVTLRCSPKSGHDTVSWYQQALGQGPQFIFQYYEEEERQRGNFPDRFSGHQFPNYSSELNVNALLLGDSALYLCASSRDSRNEQFFGPGTRLTVL.

The genes are TRBV4-1 and TRBJ1-3; D is unclear. V was pared by 1 base and J by 2 bases, with 6 bases between. There are 14 residues in the CDR3. Looked up from germline, CDR1 is MGHRA and CDR2 is YSYEKL. CDR3 in DNA: TGCGCCAGCAGCCAAGTAGTAGCTGGAAACACCATATATTTT. Translating gives CASSQVVAGNTIYF.

The chain has TRBV24-1 and TRBJ1-3; 7 bases line up with TRBD1. The CDR3 length is 16 residues. Trimming removed 3 bases from V and 0 bases from J; junction bases left unmatched: 4. Per the germline V gene, CDR1 is KGHDR and CDR2 is SFDVKD. CDR3 nucleotides: TGTGCCACCAGTGATGGGGACAGCGACTCTGGAAACACCATATATTTT. Its translation: CATSDGDSDSGNTIYF.

V is TRBV5-1 and J is TRBJ1-2; D is possibly TRBD1 (6 bases). The CDR3 contains 13 residues. CDR1 is SGHRS and CDR2 is YFSETQ in the germline V gene. V was shortened by 6 bases and J by 3 bases, with 12 bases between the two germline ends. This chain's CDR3 is CASMGTGYYGYTF. The CDR3 DNA reads TGCGCCAGCATGGGAACAGGGTACTATGGCTACACCTTC.

The chain employs TRBV3-1 (or the pseudogene TRBV3-2) and TRBJ2-2; 9 positions match TRBD2. V lost 4 bases, J lost 5 bases, and 5 bases stayed unmatched. This CDR3 has 15 amino acids. Germline CDR1 is LGHDT and CDR2 is YNNKEL (reference sequence). In nucleotides, the CDR3 is TGTGCCAGCAGCCCGGGACTAGCAGGAACCGGGGAGCTGTTTTTT. It codes for CASSPGLAGTGELFF.

This clone appeared a single time. The genes are TRBV5-8 and TRBJ2-7; D is undetermined. The ends were cut back, 4 bases at V and 5 bases at J, with 16 bases in the middle. The CDR3 loop spans 14 amino acids. Germline V gene lookup returns CDR1 SGHTS and CDR2 YDEGEE. CDR3 amino acids: CASSRGAGWDEQYF. In DNA, the CDR3 is TGTGCCAGCAGCCGAGGAGCTGGATGGGACGAGCAGTACTTC.

This chain connects TRBV4-1 to TRBJ2-3, with 10 bases lining up with TRBD1. The germline CDR1 and CDR2 sequences are MGHRA and YSYEKL. CDR3 length: 15 amino acids. J lost 4 bases, V lost 3 bases, and 4 bases had no gene match. DNA of the CDR3: TGCGCCAGCAGCCACCATGGACAGGGGGCAGATACGCAGTATTTT. It yields the protein CASSHHGQGADTQYF.

A single count supports this clone. The rearrangement links TRBV29-1 to TRBJ1-2, with a possible D match to TRBD1 (6 bases). V gave up 4 bases and J gave up 2 bases, with 11 bases separating them. The CDR3 is 13 amino acids. CDR1 and CDR2 (germline): SQVTM, ANQGSEA. DNA for the CDR3: TGCAGCGTTGGGGACAATTACAACTATGGCTACACCTTC. Protein sequence: CSVGDNYNYGYTF.

This chain connects TRBV7-9 to TRBJ1-3, with 9 positions matching TRBD1. The CDR3 contains 17 residues. The junction had 8 bases not matched to a gene; V was cut back by 5 bases and J by 0 bases. Germline values: CDR1 SEHNR, CDR2 FQNEAQ (reference sequence). CDR3 loop: CASSIGQGRFSGNTIYF. The CDR3, as DNA: TGTGCCAGCAGCATTGGACAGGGGCGCTTCTCTGGAAACACCATATATTTT.

The chain uses TRBV7-2 and TRBJ2-3; 9 positions match TRBD2. The V and J ends lost 2 bases and 4 bases, in that order; junction bases with no gene match: 10. Germline CDR1 and CDR2: SGHTA and FQGNSA. The length of the CDR3 is 17 residues. The CDR3 DNA sequence: TGTGCCAGCAGCTTAATGTCTGGCGGGGGGGCCGCAGATACGCAGTATTTT. This encodes CASSLMSGGGAADTQYF.

This sequence joins TRBV28 and TRBJ2-1; D is possibly TRBD1 (5 bases). This CDR3 comprises 14 residues. The ends were cut back, 2 bases at V and 15 bases at J, with 20 bases in the middle. Germline CDR1 reads MDHEN; CDR2 reads SYDVKM. For the CDR3, the DNA is TGTGCCAGCAGTTTACCCATCACAGGTTACGAGTCGTTCTTC. This sequence encodes CASSLPITGYESFF.

V is TRBV5-1 and J is TRBJ1-4, with 7 bases identical to TRBD1. CDR3 size: 14 residues. Germline V gene lookup returns CDR1 SGHRS and CDR2 YFSETQ. With V trimmed by 3 bases and J by 4 bases, 3 bases remained unmatched. DNA of the CDR3: TGCGCCAGCAGCTACAGGGGCGGTAATGAAAAACTGTTTTTT. It encodes CASSYRGGNEKLFF.

V gene TRBV30 combines with J gene TRBJ1-2; 9 positions match TRBD1. The CDR3 covers 17 residues. Looked up from germline, CDR1 is GTSNPN and CDR2 is SVGIG (reference sequence). Trimming cost V 2 bases and J 1 base; bases outside gene matches: 11. CDR3 residues: CAWSLGTGKNLNYGYTF. CDR3 bases: TGTGCCTGGAGTCTCGGGACAGGGAAAAACCTTAACTATGGCTACACCTTC.

The chain couples TRBV5-4 to TRBJ2-7, with D possibly matching TRBD1 (6 bases). CDR1 is SGHNT, CDR2 YYREEE, per germline (reference sequence). The V end lost 2 bases, the J end lost 10 bases, and 16 bases lay between the germline ends. The length of the CDR3 is 13 residues. The CDR3 DNA is TGTGCCAGCAGCTTTCAGGACAGTTATGCCCAGTACTTC. This gives the protein CASSFQDSYAQYF.

This chain links TRBV19 with TRBJ1-2; the match to TRBD1 covers 8 bases. The junction had 6 bases not matched to a gene; V was cut back by 2 bases and J by 7 bases. Germline CDR1 and CDR2: LNHDA and SQIVND (reference sequence). This CDR3 spans 14 amino acids. CDR3: CASSISGQGGGYTF. The CDR3 DNA reads TGTGCCAGTAGTATATCCGGACAGGGAGGTGGCTACACCTTC.

This clone turned up a few times. The chain combines TRBV4-1 with TRBJ1-3; no firm D call. Germline V gene sequence: CDR1 MGHRA, CDR2 YSYEKL. The CDR3 length is 13 residues. Trimming left V 4 bases short and J 6 bases short, with 10 bases between. CDR3 residues: CASSRSLANTIYF. The CDR3, as DNA: TGCGCCAGCAGCCGAAGTTTGGCAAACACCATATATTTT.

V gene TRBV18 combines with J gene TRBJ1-2, with D unclear. Per germline, CDR1 KGHSH and CDR2 LQKENI. CDR3 size: 13 residues. Trimming removed 2 bases from V and 4 bases from J, with 8 bases in between. The chain's CDR3 is CASSPGSSYGYTF. The CDR3 nucleotides are TGTGCCAGCTCACCAGGTAGTAGCTATGGCTACACCTTC. The entire variable domain, with the rest obtained from reference TRBV18 and TRBJ1-2, is as follows: NAGVMQNPRHLVRRRGQEARLRCSPMKGHSHVYWYRQLPEEGLKFMVYLQKENIIDESGMPKERFSAEFPKEGPSILRIQQVVRGDSAAYFCASSPGSSYGYTFGSGTRLTVV.

Details on this clone: The same CDR3 is also encoded by other DNA sequences in this sample. The V and J genes are TRBV7-3 and TRBJ2-3, with 7 bases matching TRBD2. The CDR3 is 13 residues long. Trimming cost V 3 bases and J 6 bases; bases outside gene matches: 3. CDR1 SGHTA and CDR2 FQGTGA come from the germline V gene. The CDR3 here is CASSFRGEDTQYF. For the CDR3, the DNA is TGTGCCAGCAGCTTCCGGGGGGAGGATACGCAGTATTTT.

The rearrangement links TRBV12-5 to TRBJ1-1, with D possibly TRBD1 on 5 matching bases. The CDR3 covers 14 residues. The germline V gene has CDR1 LGHNT and CDR2 FRNRAP. V was shortened by 4 bases and J by 0 bases, with 9 bases between the two germline ends. Here the CDR3 DNA reads TGTGCTAGTGGTTACCCCAGGGTGAACACTGAAGCTTTCTTT. This sequence encodes CASGYPRVNTEAFF.

CDR3 in amino acids: CASSPAGGLNQPQHF. As DNA, the CDR3 is TGTGCCAGCAGTCCAGCAGGCGGGCTCAATCAGCCCCAGCATTTT. The chain employs TRBV6-5 and TRBJ1-5; D is ambiguous. The ends were cut back, 5 bases at V and 3 bases at J, with 14 bases in the middle. The CDR3 covers 15 residues. The germline V gene has CDR1 MNHEY and CDR2 SVGAGI.

The chain has TRBV6-6 and TRBJ1-2; D gene ambiguous. Germline CDR1 is MNHNY and CDR2 is SVGAGI (reference sequence). V lost 10 bases and J 3 bases, leaving 9 bases between the germline ends. The CDR3 has 11 residues. Written as DNA, the CDR3 is TGTGCCACCCGAGAGTACTATGGCTACACCTTC. It codes for CATREYYGYTF.